This TCR beta chain was obtained from a study of response to subunit inactivated influenza vaccine. TCRdb reprocessed the RT-PCR reads via MiXCR and lists one record per CDR3 protein. The repertoire holds 560,000 or so distinct CDR3 sequences, around 8% seen once, with 10% to 15% in the top ten. V was pared by 5 bases and J by 0 bases, with 8 bases between. This CDR3 contains 14 residues. Germline CDR1 and CDR2: SGHAT and FQNNGV. This clonotype was seen more than once but under ten times. The sequence derives from a man aged 50 to 69 who received an inactivated influenza vaccine. The sequencing here drew on PBMCs from blood, taken roughly 24 months after vaccination. The gene calls are TRBV11-2 and TRBJ1-3; D call uncertain. CDR3 protein: CASSPPGSGNTIYF. CDR3 nucleotide sequence: TGTGCCAGCAGCCCGCCCGGCTCTGGAAACACCATATATTTT.